The clone carrying this T cell receptor (beta chain) was seen once. The sample comes from a study of cytomegalovirus exposure and HLA in healthy donors. The length of the CDR3 is 16 residues. The PCR had 60 Vbeta and 13 Jbeta primers. TCRdb keeps only in-frame clones here, not all; method: immunoSEQ multiplex PCR. Found here are 94,000 or so clones, about 71% of them singletons; the top ten hold approximately 8.2%. This clonotype was obtained from a man in his fifties or sixties in good health and CMV-seronegative. The chain links TRBV21-1 to TRBJ1-5; the table's TRBD1 call for D was not verified on the DNA. TRBV21-1 is flagged as a pseudogene. Sample: PBMCs. As DNA, the CDR3 is TGTGCCAGCAGCAAAGCGCGTCAGGGGGGACGACAGCCCCAGCATTTT. Protein sequence: CASSKARQGGRQPQHF.